These 3 T cell receptor beta chains originate from one sample sequenced in a study of shared clonotypes between healthy human individuals. Clones were read by immunoSEQ multiplex PCR, and TCRdb kept only the in-frame ones, dropping some. The sample lists some 2,500,000 clones; 85% to 95% were seen once. Sequenced: naive CD4+ T cells from PBMCs. Specified subset: CD45RA+ positively selected. All receptors come from a young man in good health. Some clones in this sample may be carry-over from other donors' samples.

This chain links TRBV6-1 with TRBJ1-3, with D possibly TRBD1 on 6 matching bases. This CDR3 has 13 amino acids. The germline V and J ends were trimmed by 7 bases and 0 bases, with 7 bases remaining between them. Germline CDR1 and CDR2: MNHNS and SASEGT. The CDR3 reads CASKGGSGNTIYF. Here the CDR3 DNA reads TGTGCCAGCAAGGGGGGCTCTGGAAACACCATATATTTT.

As for this clone: The same CDR3 arises from other DNA sequences in this sample as well. The chain joins TRBV9 to TRBJ2-2; D is uncertain. The CDR3 has 13 residues. Trimming took 0 bases from V and 7 from J, leaving 7 bases between them. CDR1 SGDLS and CDR2 YYNGEE come from the germline V gene. The CDR3 sequence: CASSVVSSGELFF. CDR3 coding DNA: TGTGCCAGCAGCGTAGTAAGCAGCGGGGAGCTGTTTTTT.

The chain employs TRBV6-1 and TRBJ2-7, with TRBD2 matching over 8 bases. This CDR3 has 14 amino acids. J was trimmed by 2 bases and V by 5 bases; bases with no gene match: 5. Germline loops: CDR1 MNHNS, CDR2 SASEGT. Here the CDR3 DNA reads TGTGCCAGCAGTCCTAGCGGGTTGACCTACGAGCAGTACTTC. This translates into CASSPSGLTYEQYF.